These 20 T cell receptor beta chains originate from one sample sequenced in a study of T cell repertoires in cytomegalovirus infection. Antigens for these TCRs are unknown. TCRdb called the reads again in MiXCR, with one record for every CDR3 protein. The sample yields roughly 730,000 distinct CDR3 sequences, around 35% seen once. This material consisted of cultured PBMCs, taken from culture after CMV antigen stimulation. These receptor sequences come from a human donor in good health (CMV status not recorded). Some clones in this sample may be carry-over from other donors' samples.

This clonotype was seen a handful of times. This CDR3 reads CASSVQGFGNTIYF. CDR3 sequence (DNA): TGTGCCAGCAGTGTGCAAGGGTTCGGAAACACCATATATTTT. The rearrangement joins TRBV12-3 or TRBV12-4 to TRBJ1-3; D is unclear. The CDR3 is 14 amino acids. Trimming removed 5 bases at V and 4 bases at J, with 12 bases between.

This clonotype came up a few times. DNA of the CDR3: TGTGCCAGCAGCGTAGATCCGTTAGGCACTGAAGCTTTCTTT. Encoded protein: CASSVDPLGTEAFF. The chain has TRBV9 and TRBJ1-1; D uncertain. The germline V and J ends were trimmed by 0 bases and 4 bases, with 10 bases remaining between them. The CDR3 is 14 residues long. CDR1 SGDLS and CDR2 YYNGEE come from the germline V gene.

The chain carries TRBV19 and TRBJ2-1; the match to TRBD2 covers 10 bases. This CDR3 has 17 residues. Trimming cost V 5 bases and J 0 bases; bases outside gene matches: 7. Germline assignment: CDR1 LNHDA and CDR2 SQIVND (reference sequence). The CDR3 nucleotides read TGTGCCAGTAGTTCTAGCGGGAGCGCCCCCTCCTACAATGAGCAGTTCTTC. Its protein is CASSSSGSAPSYNEQFF.

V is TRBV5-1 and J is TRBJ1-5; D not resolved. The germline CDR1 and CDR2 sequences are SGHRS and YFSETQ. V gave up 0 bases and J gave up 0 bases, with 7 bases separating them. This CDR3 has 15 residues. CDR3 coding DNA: TGCGCCAGCAGCTTGGGAACGATTAGCAATCAGCCCCAGCATTTT. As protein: CASSLGTISNQPQHF.

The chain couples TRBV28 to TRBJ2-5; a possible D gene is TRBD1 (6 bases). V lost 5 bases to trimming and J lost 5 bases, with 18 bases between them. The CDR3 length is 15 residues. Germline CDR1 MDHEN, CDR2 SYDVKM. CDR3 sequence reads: CASSPSTGFGETQYF. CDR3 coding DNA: TGTGCCAGCAGTCCATCCACAGGGTTCGGTGAGACCCAGTACTTC.

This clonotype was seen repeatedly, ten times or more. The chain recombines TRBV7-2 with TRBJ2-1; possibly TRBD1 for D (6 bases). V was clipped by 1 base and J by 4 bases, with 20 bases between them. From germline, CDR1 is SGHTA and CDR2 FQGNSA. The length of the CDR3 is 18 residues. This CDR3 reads CASSLGGHSARTYNEQFF. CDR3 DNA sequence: TGTGCCAGCAGCTTAGGGGGGCACAGCGCTCGTACGTACAATGAGCAGTTCTTC.

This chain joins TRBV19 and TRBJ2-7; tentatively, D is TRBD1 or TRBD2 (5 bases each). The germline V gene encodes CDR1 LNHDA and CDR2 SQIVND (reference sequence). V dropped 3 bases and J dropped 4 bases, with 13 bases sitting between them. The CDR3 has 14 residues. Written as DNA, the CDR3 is TGTGCCAGTAGTATTGTGGGACGGCCTTACGAGCAGTACTTC. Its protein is CASSIVGRPYEQYF.

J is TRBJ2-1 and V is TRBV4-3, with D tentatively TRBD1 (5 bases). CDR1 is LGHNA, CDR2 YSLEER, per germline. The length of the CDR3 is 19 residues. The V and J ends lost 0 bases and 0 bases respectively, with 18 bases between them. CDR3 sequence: CASSQDAQGNYYSYNEQFF. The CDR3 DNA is TGCGCCAGCAGCCAAGACGCTCAGGGCAACTACTACTCCTACAATGAGCAGTTCTTC.

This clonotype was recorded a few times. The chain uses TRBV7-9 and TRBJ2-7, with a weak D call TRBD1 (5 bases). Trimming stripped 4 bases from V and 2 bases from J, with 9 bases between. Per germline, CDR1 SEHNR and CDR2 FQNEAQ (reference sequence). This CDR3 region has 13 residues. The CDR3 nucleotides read TGTGCCAGCAGCTGGTGGGGCACCTACGAGCAGTACTTC. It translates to CASSWWGTYEQYF.

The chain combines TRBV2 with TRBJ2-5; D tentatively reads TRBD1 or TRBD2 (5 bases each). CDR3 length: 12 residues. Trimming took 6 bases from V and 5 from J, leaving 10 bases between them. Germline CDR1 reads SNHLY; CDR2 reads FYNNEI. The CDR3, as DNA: TGTGCCAGCAGGGGGGACCCCGAGACCCAGTACTTC. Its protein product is CASRGDPETQYF. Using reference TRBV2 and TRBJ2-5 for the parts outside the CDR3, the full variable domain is EPEVTQTPSHQVTQMGQEVILRCVPISNHLYFYWYRQILGQKVEFLVSFYNNEISEKSEIFDDQFSVERPDGSNFTLKIRSTKLEDSAMYFCASRGDPETQYFGPGTRLLVL.

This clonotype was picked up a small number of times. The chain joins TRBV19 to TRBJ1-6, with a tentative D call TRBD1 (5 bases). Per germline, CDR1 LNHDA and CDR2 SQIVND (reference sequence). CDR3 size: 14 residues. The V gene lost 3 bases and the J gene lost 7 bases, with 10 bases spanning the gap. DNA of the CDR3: TGTGCCAGTAGTATCGGCAGGGAGAATTCACCCCTCCACTTT. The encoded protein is CASSIGRENSPLHF.

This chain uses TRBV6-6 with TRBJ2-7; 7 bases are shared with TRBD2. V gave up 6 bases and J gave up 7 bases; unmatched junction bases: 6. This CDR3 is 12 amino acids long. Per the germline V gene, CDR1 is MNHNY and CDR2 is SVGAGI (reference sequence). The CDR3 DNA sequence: TGTGCCAGCAGAGGCGGGAGTGGGGAGCAGTACTTC. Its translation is CASRGGSGEQYF.

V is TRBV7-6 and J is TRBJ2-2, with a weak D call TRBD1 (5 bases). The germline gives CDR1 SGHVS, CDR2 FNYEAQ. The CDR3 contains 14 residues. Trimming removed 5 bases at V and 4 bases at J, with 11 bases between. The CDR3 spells CASSQGFSTGELFF. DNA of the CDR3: TGTGCCAGCAGCCAGGGATTTTCCACCGGGGAGCTGTTTTTT.

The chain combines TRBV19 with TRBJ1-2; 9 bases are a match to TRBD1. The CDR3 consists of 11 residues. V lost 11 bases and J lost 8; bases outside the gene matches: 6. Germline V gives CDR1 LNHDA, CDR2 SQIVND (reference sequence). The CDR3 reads CAGGQGQGYTF. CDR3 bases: TGTGCCGGGGGACAGGGCCAGGGCTACACCTTC.

In DNA, the CDR3 is TGTGCCAGCAGCCAGGGGACCTATAGCAATCAGCCCCAGCATTTT. Translation gives CASSQGTYSNQPQHF. The chain links TRBV7-8 to TRBJ1-5, with D perhaps TRBD1 (6 bases). Trimming removed 5 bases from V and 0 bases from J, with 11 bases in between. The CDR3 has 15 residues. CDR1 and CDR2 (germline): SGHVS, FQNEAQ.

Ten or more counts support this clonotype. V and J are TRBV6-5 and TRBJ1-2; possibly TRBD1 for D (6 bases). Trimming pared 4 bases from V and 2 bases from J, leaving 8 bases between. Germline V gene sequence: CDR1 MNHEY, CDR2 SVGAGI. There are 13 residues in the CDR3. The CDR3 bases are TGTGCCAGCAGTTTTGGACAGAACTATGGCTACACCTTC. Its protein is CASSFGQNYGYTF.

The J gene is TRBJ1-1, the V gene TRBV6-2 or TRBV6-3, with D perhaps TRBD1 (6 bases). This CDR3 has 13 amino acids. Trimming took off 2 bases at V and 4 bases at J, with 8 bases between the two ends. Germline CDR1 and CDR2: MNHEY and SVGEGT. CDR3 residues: CASSYTRGTEAFF. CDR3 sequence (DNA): TGTGCCAGCAGTTACACCAGGGGCACTGAAGCTTTCTTT.

In DNA, the CDR3 is TGTGCCAGCATTTCGAAGTCTTCCGGAGCCAAAAACATTCAGTACTTC. It is translated as CASISKSSGAKNIQYF. The chain joins TRBV2 to TRBJ2-4; D call uncertain. Germline V lookup: CDR1 SNHLY, CDR2 FYNNEI. The CDR3 runs to 16 residues. Trimming removed 7 bases from V and 0 bases from J, with 16 bases in between.

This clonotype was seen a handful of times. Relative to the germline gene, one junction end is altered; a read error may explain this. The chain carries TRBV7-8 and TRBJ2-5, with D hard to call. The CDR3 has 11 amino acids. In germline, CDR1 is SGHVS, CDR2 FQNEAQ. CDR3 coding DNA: TGTGCCAGCAGCTTAGGTCGTTGGGTGAACTTC. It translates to CASSLGRWVNF.

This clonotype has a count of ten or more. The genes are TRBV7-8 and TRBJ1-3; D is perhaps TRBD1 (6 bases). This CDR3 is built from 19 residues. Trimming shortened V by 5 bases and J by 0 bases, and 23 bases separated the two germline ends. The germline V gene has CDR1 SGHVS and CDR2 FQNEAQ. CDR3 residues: CASSARPGQGPSSGNTIYF. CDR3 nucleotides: TGTGCCAGCAGCGCGAGACCCGGGCAGGGGCCATCCTCTGGAAACACCATATATTTT. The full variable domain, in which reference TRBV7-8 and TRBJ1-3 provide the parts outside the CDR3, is GAGVSQSPRYKVAKRGQDVALRCDPISGHVSLFWYQQALGQGPEFLTYFQNEAQLDKSGLPSDRFFAERPEGSVSTLKIQRTQQEDSAVYLCASSARPGQGPSSGNTIYFGEGSWLTVV.